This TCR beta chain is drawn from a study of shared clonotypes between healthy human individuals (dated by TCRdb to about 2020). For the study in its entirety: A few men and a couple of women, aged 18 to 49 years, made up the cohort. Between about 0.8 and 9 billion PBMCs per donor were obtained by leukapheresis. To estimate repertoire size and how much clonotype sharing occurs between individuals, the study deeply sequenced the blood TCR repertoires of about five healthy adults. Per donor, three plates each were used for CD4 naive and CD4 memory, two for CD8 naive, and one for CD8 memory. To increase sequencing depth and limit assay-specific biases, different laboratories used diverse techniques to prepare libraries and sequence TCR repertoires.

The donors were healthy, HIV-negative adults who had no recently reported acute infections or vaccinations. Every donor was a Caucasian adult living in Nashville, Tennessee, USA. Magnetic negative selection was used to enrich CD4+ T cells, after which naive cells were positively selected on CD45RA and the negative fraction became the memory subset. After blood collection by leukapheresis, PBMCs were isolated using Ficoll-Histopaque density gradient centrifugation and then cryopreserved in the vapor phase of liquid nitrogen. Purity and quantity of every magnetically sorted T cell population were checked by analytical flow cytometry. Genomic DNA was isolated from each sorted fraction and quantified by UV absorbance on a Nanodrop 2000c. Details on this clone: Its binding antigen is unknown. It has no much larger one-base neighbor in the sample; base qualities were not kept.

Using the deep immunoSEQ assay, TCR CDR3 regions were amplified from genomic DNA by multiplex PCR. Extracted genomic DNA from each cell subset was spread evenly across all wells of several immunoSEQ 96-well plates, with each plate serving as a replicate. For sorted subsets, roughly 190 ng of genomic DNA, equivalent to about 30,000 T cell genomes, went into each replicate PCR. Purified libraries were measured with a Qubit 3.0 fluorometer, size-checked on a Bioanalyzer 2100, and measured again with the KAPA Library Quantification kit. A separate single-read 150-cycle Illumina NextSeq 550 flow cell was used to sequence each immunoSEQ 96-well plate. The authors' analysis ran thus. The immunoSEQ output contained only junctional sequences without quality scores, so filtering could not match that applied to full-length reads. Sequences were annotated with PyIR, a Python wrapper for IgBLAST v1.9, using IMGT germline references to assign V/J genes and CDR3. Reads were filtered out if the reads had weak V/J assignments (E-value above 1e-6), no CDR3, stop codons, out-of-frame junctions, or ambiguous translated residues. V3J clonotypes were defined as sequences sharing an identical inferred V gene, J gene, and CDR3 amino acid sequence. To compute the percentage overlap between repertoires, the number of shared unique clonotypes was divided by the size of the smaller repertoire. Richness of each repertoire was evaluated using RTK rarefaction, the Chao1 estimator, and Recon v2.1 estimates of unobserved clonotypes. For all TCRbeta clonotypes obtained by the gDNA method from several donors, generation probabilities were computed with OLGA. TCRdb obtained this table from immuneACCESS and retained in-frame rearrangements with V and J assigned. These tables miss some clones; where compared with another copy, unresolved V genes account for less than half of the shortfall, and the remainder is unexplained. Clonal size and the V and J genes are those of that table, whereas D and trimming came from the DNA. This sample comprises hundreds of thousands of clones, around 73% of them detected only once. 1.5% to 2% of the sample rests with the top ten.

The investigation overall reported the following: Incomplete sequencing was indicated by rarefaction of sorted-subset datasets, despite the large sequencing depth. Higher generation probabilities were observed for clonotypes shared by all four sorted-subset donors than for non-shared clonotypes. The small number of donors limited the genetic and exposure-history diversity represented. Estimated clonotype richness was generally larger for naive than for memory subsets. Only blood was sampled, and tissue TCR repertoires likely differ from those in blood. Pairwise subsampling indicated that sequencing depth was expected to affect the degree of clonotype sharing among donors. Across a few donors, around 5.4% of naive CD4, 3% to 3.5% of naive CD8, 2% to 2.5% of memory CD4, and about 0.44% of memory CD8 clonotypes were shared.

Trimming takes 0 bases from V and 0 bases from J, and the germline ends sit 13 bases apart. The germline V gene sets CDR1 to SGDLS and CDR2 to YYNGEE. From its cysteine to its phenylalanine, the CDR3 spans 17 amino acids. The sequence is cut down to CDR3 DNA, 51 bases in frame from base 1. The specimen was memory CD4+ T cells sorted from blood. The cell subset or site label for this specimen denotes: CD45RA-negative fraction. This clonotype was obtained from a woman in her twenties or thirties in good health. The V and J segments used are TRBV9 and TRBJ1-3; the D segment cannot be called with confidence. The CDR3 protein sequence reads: CASSVAQDGSSGNTIYF. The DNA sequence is TGTGCCAGCAGCGTAGCCCAGGACGGGAGCTCTGGAAACACCATATATTTT.